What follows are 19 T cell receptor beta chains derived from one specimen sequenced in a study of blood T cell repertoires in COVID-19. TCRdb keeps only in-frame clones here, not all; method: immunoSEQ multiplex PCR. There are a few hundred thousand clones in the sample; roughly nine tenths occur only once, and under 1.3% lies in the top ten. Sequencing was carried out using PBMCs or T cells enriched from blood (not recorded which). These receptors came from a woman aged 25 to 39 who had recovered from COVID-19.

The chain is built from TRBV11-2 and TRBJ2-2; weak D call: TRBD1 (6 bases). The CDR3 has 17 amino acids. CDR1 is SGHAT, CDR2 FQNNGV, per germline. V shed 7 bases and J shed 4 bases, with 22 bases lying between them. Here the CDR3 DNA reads TGTGCCAGCACCCACTCCCGTCGGACAGAGGCCACCGGGGAGCTGTTTTTT. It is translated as CASTHSRRTEATGELFF.

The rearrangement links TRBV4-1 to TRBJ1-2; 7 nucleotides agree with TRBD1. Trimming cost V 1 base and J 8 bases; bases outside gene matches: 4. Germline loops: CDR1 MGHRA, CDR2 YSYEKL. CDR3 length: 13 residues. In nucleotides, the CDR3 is TGCGCCAGCAGCCAAGGGGACAGCCCAGGCTACACCTTC. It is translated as CASSQGDSPGYTF.

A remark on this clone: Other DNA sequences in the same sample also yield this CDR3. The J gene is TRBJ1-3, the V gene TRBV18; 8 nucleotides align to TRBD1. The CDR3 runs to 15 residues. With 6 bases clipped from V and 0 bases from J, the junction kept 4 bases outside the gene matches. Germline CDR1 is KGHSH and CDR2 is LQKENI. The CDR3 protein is CASSLGQGSGNTIYF. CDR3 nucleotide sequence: TGTGCCAGCTCGCTAGGACAGGGCTCTGGAAACACCATATATTTT.

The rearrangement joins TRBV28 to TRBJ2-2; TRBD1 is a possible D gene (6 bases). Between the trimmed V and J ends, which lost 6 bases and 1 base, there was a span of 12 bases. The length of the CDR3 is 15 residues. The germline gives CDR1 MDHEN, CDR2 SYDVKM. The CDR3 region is CASSPGQMNTGELFF. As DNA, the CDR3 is TGTGCCAGCAGCCCTGGACAGATGAACACCGGGGAGCTGTTTTTT.

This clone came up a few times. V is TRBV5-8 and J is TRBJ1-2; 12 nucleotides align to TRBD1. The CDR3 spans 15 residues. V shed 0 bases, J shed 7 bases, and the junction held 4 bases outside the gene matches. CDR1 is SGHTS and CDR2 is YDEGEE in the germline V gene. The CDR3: CASSLAGTGGLGYTF. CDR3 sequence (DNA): TGTGCCAGCAGCTTGGCTGGGACAGGGGGCCTTGGCTACACCTTC.

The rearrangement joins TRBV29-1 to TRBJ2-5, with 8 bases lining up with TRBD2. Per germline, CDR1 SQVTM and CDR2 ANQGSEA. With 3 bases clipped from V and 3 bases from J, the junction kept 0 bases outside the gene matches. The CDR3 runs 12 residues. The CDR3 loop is CSVEGLEETQYF. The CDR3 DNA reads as TGCAGCGTTGAGGGACTAGAAGAGACCCAGTACTTC.

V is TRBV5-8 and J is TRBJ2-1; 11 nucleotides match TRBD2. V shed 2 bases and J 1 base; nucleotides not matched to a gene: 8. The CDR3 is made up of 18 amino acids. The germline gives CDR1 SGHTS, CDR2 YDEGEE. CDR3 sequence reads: CASSFLSGGAVSYNEQFF. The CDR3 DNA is TGTGCCAGCAGCTTCCTTAGCGGGGGGGCCGTGTCCTACAATGAGCAGTTCTTC.

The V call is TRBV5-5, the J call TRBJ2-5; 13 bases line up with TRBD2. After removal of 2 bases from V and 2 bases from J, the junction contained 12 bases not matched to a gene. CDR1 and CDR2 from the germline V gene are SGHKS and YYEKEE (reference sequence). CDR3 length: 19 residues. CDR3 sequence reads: CASSFGEPGLAGYQETQYF. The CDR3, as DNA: TGTGCCAGCAGCTTTGGAGAGCCGGGACTAGCGGGGTATCAAGAGACCCAGTACTTC.

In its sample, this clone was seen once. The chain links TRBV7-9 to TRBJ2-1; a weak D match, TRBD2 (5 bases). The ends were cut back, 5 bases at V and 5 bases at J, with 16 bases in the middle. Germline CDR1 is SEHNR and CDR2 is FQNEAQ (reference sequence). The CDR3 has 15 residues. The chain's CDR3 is CASSNMRELNNEQFF. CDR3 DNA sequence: TGTGCCAGCAGCAATATGAGGGAACTTAACAATGAGCAGTTCTTC.

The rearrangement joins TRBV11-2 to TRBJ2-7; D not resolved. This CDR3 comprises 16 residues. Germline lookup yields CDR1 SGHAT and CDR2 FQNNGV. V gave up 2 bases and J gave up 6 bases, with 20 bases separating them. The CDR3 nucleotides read TGTGCCAGCAGCTTAATTGAAGGCGGAGCAGATCGCGAGCAGTACTTC. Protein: CASSLIEGGADREQYF.

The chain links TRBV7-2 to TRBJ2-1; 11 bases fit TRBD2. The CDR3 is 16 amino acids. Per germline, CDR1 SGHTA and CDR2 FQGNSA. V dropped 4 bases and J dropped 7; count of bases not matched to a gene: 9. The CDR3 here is CASSSRLAGGGNEQFF. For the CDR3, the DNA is TGTGCCAGCAGCTCCCGCCTAGCGGGGGGTGGGAATGAGCAGTTCTTC.

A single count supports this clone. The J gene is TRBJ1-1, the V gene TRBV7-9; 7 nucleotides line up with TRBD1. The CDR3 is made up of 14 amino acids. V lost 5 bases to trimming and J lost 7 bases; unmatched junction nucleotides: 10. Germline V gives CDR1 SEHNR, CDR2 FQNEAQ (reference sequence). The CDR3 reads CASSPLTGSGEAFF. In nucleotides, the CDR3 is TGTGCCAGCAGCCCCCTGACAGGGAGTGGTGAAGCTTTCTTT.

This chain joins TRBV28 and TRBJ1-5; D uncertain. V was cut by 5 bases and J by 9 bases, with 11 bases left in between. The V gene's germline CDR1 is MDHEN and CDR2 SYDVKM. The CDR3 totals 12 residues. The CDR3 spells CASSNSFRPQHF. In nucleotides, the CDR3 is TGTGCCAGCAGTAACTCTTTTCGGCCCCAGCATTTT.

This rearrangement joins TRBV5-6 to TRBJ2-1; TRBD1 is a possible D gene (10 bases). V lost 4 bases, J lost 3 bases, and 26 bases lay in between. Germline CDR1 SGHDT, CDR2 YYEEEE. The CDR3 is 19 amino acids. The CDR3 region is CASSGRTGGLAGNYNEQFF. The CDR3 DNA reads TGTGCCAGCAGCGGGCGGACAGGGGGGCTAGCGGGGAACTACAATGAGCAGTTCTTC.

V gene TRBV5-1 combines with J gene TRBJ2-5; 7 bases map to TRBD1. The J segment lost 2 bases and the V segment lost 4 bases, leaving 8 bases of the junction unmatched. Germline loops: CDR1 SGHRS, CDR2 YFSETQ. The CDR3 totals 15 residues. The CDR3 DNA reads TGCGCCAGCAGCAGAACAGGGGTTATGCAAGAGACCCAGTACTTC. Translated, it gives CASSRTGVMQETQYF.

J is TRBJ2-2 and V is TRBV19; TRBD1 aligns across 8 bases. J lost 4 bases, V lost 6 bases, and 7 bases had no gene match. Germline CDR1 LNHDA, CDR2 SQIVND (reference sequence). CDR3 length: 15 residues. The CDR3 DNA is TGTGCCAGTAGCCAGGACAGGGCGGGCACCGGGGAGCTGTTTTTT. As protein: CASSQDRAGTGELFF.

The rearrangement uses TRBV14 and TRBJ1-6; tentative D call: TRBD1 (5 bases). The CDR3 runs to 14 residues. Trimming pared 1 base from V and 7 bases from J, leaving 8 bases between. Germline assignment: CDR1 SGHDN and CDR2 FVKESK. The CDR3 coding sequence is TGTGCCAGCAGCCAAGGACAGAAGAATTCACCCCTCCACTTT. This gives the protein CASSQGQKNSPLHF.

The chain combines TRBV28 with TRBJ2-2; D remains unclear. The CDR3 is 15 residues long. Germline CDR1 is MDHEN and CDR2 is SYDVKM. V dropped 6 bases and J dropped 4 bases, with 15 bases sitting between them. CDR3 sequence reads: CASSLNDKITGELFF. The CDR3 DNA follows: TGTGCCAGCAGCCTCAACGACAAAATCACCGGGGAGCTGTTTTTT.

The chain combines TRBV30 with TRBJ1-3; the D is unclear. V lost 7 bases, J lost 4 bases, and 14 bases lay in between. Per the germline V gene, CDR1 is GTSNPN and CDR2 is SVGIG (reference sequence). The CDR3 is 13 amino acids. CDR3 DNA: TGTGCCTACAATCCGGGAAGGGGAAACACCATATATTTT. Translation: CAYNPGRGNTIYF.